The 6 T cell receptor beta chains listed next were all sequenced from one sample in a study of cytomegalovirus exposure and HLA in healthy donors. Primers for the PCR totalled 60 Vbeta and 13 Jbeta. This table comes from immunoSEQ multiplex PCR, and its TCRdb copy is limited to in-frame clones, with some not included. Recorded for this sample: roughly 200,000 clones. Sequenced material: PBMCs. The receptors here all came from a young man in good health and CMV-seronegative.

J is TRBJ1-4 and V is TRBV4-1; 7 bases are a match to TRBD1. Germline V CDR1 and CDR2: MGHRA, YSYEKL. V was pared by 4 bases and J by 7 bases, with 15 bases of the junction left unmatched. This CDR3 is 17 amino acids long. Written as DNA, the CDR3 is TGCGCCAGCAGCCTGAGACAGGGATGGAGGTCTGGTGAAAAACTGTTTTTT. Encoded protein: CASSLRQGWRSGEKLFF.

V and J are TRBV23-1 and TRBJ2-2, with TRBD1 matching over 7 bases. TRBV23-1 is classed as an ORF, of uncertain function. The CDR3 spans 12 residues. The V gene end was trimmed by 7 bases and the J gene end by 6 bases; junction bases not matched to a gene: 2. This CDR3 is CASTTGPGELFF. The CDR3 nucleotides are TGCGCCAGCACGACAGGGCCCGGGGAGCTGTTTTTT.

The CDR3 nucleotides are TGTGCCAGCAGCCCGGGACTAGATCTATCCTACGAGCAGTACTTC. Translating it yields CASSPGLDLSYEQYF. The chain combines TRBV5-5 with TRBJ2-7; 8 positions agree with TRBD2. CDR1 SGHKS and CDR2 YYEKEE come from the germline V gene (reference sequence). CDR3 length equals 15 residues. V gave up 4 bases and J gave up 1 base; unmatched junction bases: 7.

The chain couples TRBV30 to TRBJ2-1; the match to TRBD2 covers 11 bases. V shed 7 bases and J 4 bases; nucleotides not matched to a gene: 6. From germline, CDR1 is GTSNPN and CDR2 SVGIG (reference sequence). CDR3 length equals 14 residues. The CDR3 is CASELAGAYNEQFF. DNA of the CDR3: TGTGCCTCTGAACTAGCGGGGGCATACAATGAGCAGTTCTTC.

The rearrangement uses TRBV19 and TRBJ1-5; D perhaps matches TRBD1 (5 bases). The CDR3 runs to 15 residues. V lost 1 base to trimming and J lost 7 bases, with 14 bases between them. Looked up from germline, CDR1 is LNHDA and CDR2 is SQIVND (reference sequence). CDR3 DNA sequence: TGTGCCAGTAGTATAGCGGGCAGGGTTCGGCAGCCCCAGCATTTT. Translating it yields CASSIAGRVRQPQHF.

The chain uses TRBV19 and TRBJ2-5, with D perhaps matching TRBD2 (6 bases). The J call may be faulty, since TRBJ2-7 better matches the DNA end. The length of the CDR3 is 15 residues. CDR1 is LNHDA and CDR2 is SQIVND in the germline V gene (reference sequence). The CDR3: CASSRLGSGVYEQYF. CDR3 sequence (DNA): TGTGCCAGTAGTCGGCTCGGGTCGGGGGTCTACGAGCAGTACTTC.